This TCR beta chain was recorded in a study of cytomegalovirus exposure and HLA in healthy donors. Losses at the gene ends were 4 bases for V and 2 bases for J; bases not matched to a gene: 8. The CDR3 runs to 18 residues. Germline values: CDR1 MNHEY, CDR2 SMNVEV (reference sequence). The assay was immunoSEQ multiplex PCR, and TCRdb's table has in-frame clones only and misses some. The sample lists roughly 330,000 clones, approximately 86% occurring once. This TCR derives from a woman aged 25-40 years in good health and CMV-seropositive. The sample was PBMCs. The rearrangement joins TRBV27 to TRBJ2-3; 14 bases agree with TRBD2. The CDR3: CASSSWTSGGPITDTQYF. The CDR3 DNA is TGTGCCAGCAGTTCGTGGACTAGCGGGGGGCCCATCACAGATACGCAGTATTTT.